This TCR beta chain was sequenced during a study of cytomegalovirus exposure and HLA in healthy donors. Study conclusions and caveats: Confirmation in vitro established that three CMV-associated chains were specific for CMV antigens. Most TCR sequences were uncommon, yet certain public TCRs appeared in many donors. Reportedly, cytomegalovirus status was diagnosed with high sensitivity and specificity.

Some clones are missing from TCRdb's copy, which holds only in-frame ones; the method was immunoSEQ multiplex PCR. There are around 140,000 clones in the sample; approximately 86% occur only once, and approximately 8.7% lies in the top ten. The V and J ends lost 5 bases and 6 bases, in that order; junction bases with no gene match: 7. CDR1 and CDR2 (germline): ENHRY, SYGVKD. The CDR3 is 13 amino acids. This clone was observed a handful of times. Its antigen is undetermined. The receptor was isolated from a young man in good health and CMV-seropositive. V gene TRBV10-3 combines with J gene TRBJ2-7, with 7 bases aligning to TRBD1. Sequenced: PBMCs. In DNA, the CDR3 is TGTGCCATCAGTACTACAGGGGTGAGCGAGCAGTACTTC. Protein sequence: CAISTTGVSEQYF.